A single sample is the source of the 7 T cell receptor beta chains below, sequenced in a study of cytomegalovirus exposure and HLA in healthy donors. The PCR employed 60 Vbeta primers together with 13 Jbeta primers. The method was immunoSEQ multiplex PCR; TCRdb's version includes in-frame clones alone and lacks a portion of them. The table lists more than 65,000 clones, about three quarters of them singletons, with approximately 6% in the top ten. Sequencing was carried out using PBMCs. The receptors stem from a female donor in good health and CMV-seronegative.

The chain links TRBV19 to TRBJ1-5, with TRBD1 matching 9 bases. V trimming: 8 bases; J trimming: 5 bases; junction bases outside the gene matches: 4. Germline CDR1 LNHDA, CDR2 SQIVND (reference sequence). The CDR3 runs 13 residues. This CDR3 is CASGGDRDQPQHF. The CDR3 nucleotides are TGTGCCAGTGGAGGGGACAGGGATCAGCCCCAGCATTTT.

V and J are TRBV9 and TRBJ2-5, with 11 bases identical to TRBD1. The CDR3 has 15 amino acids. Trimming removed 0 bases from V and 5 bases from J; junction bases left unmatched: 3. Germline V CDR1 and CDR2: SGDLS, YYNGEE. The CDR3 here is CASSVEWDRGETQYF. In nucleotides, the CDR3 is TGTGCCAGCAGCGTAGAGTGGGACAGGGGGGAGACCCAGTACTTC.

The chain uses TRBV11-2 and TRBJ1-5; the D is unclear. Germline V gene sequence: CDR1 SGHAT, CDR2 FQNNGV. This CDR3 comprises 13 residues. V lost 3 bases and J lost 3, with 6 bases in between. The CDR3 protein is CASSLGLNQPQHF. CDR3 DNA sequence: TGTGCCAGCAGCTTGGGCCTCAATCAGCCCCAGCATTTT.

This clone was counted only a few times. The chain links TRBV19 to TRBJ2-7, with TRBD2 identical over 7 bases. Trimming removed 4 bases from V and 3 bases from J; junction bases left unmatched: 12. The CDR3 spans 16 residues. The germline V gene encodes CDR1 LNHDA and CDR2 SQIVND (reference sequence). The CDR3 DNA reads TGTGCCAGTAGTAGGGTGGGCTCGGGACTACACTACGAGCAGTACTTC. It codes for CASSRVGSGLHYEQYF.

This chain connects TRBV27 to TRBJ2-7; D gene ambiguous. The length of the CDR3 is 14 residues. In germline, CDR1 is MNHEY, CDR2 SMNVEV (reference sequence). V lost 7 bases to trimming and J lost 2 bases, with 15 bases between them. CDR3 coding DNA: TGTGCCAGCATCCCACGCAACGGTGCCTACGAGCAGTACTTC. This translates into CASIPRNGAYEQYF.

The chain joins TRBV11-2 to TRBJ1-2; TRBD1 agrees at 10 bases. Trimming took 4 bases from V and 8 from J; bases not matched to a gene: 10. CDR3 length: 15 amino acids. The germline V gene encodes CDR1 SGHAT and CDR2 FQNNGV. The CDR3 loop is CASSSWDRGPAGYTF. In DNA, the CDR3 is TGTGCCAGCAGCTCGTGGGACAGGGGCCCTGCGGGCTACACCTTC.

This chain connects TRBV10-1 to TRBJ2-1, with TRBD2 matching over 13 bases. After removal of 3 bases from V and 7 bases from J, the junction contained 6 bases not matched to a gene. CDR1 and CDR2 (germline): WNHNN, SYGVQD (reference sequence). The CDR3 loop spans 16 amino acids. CDR3 residues: CASSEVGTSGINEQFF. In nucleotides, the CDR3 is TGCGCCAGCAGTGAAGTTGGGACTAGCGGGATTAATGAGCAGTTCTTC.